Given below is one T cell receptor beta chain in context. Its antigen is currently unknown. This entry is derived from a study of coeliac disease. Study context: Without high-resolution HLA typing, biased TRBV7-2 usage was queried.

Overall study findings and caveats: Few TRB amino acid sequences were shared between samples; most were unique. Lower clonality than controls marked TRB and TRG repertoires from active celiac intraepithelial and lamina propria samples. Published gliadin-specific TRB sequences appeared in about 50% of the 18 coeliac samples, 1 of 6 controls.

From germline, CDR1 is MNHEY and CDR2 SMNVEV (reference sequence). CDR3 length: 15 residues. V lost 5 bases, J lost 3 bases, and 17 bases lay in between. The repertoire was sequenced with immunoSEQ multiplex PCR; TCRdb's copy has only in-frame clones and lacks some. The sample carries a few thousand clones, 55% to 65% recorded once. The V call is TRBV27, the J call TRBJ2-7; D call uncertain. The receptor was isolated from a woman between 45 and 65 years old without celiac disease. The sequenced sample consisted of lymphocytes from the gut lamina propria. CDR3 sequence (DNA): TGTGCCAGCAGTCAATCCCCCAATCAGAACTACGAGCAGTACTTC. It translates to CASSQSPNQNYEQYF.